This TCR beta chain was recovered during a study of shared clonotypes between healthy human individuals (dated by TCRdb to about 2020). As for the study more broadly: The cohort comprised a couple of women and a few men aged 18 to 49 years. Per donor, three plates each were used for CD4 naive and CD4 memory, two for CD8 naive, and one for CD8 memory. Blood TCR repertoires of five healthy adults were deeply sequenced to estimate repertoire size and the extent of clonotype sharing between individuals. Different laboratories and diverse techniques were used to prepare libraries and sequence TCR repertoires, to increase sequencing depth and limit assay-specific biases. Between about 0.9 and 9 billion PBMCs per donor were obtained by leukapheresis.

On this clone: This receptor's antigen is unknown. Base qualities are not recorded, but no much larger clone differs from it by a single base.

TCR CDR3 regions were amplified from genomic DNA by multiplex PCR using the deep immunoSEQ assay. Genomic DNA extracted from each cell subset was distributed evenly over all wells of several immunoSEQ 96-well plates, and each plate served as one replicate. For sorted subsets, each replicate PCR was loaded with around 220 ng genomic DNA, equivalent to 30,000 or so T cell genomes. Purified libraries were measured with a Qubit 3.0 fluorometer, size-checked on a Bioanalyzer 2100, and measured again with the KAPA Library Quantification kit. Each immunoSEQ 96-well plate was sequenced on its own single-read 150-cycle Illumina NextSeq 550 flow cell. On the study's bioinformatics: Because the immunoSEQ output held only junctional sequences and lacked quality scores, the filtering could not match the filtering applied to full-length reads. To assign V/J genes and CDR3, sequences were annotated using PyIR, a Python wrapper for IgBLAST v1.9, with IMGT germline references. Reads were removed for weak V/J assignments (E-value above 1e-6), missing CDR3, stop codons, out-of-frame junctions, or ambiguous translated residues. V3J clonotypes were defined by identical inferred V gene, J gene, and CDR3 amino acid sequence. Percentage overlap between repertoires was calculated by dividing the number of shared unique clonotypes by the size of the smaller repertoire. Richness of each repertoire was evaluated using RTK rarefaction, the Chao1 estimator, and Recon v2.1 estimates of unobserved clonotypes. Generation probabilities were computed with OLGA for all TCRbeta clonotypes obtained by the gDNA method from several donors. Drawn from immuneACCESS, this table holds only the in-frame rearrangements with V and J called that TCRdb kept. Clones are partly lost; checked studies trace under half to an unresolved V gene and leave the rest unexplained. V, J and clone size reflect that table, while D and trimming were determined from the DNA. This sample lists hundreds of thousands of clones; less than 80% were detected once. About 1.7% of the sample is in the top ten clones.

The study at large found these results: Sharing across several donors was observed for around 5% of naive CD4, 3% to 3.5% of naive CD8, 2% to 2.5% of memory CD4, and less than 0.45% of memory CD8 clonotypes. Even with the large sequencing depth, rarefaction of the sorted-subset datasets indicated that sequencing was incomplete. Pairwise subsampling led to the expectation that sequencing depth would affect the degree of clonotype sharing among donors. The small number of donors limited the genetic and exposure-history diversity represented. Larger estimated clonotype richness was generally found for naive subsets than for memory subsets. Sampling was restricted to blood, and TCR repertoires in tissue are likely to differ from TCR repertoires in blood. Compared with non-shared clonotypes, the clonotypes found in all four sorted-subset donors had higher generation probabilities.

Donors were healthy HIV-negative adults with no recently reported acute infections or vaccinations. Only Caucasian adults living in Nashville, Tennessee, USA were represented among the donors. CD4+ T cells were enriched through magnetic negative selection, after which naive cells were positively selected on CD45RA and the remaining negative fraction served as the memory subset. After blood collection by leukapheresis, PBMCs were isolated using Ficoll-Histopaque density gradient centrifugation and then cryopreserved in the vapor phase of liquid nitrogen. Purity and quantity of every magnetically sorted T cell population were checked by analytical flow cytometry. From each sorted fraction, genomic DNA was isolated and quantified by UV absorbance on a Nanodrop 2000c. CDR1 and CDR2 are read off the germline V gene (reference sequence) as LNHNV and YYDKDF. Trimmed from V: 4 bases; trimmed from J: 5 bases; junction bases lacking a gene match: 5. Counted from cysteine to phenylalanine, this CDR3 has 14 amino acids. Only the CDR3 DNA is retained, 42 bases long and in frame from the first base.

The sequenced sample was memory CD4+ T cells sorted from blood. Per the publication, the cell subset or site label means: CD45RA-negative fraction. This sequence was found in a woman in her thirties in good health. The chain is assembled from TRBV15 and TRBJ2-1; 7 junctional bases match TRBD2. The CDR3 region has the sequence CATSKRDYHNEQFF. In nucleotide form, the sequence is TGTGCCACCAGCAAAAGGGACTATCACAATGAGCAGTTCTTC.